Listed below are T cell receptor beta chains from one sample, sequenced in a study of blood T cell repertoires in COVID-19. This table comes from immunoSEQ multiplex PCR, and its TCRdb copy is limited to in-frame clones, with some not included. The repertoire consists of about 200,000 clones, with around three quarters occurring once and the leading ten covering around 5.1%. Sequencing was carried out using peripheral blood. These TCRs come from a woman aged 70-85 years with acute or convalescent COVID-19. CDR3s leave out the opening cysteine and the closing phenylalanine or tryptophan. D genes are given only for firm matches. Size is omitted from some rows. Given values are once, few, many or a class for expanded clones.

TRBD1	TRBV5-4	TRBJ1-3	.	ASSPGGRDTIY
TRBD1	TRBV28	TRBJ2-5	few	ASSSTDRVETQY
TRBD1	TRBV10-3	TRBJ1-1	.	AISELGQGGEAF
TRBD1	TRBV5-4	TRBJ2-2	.	ASSPGQGRGGELF
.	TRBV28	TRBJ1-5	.	ASIPTGGKHQPQH
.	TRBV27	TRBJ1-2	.	ASSLREPGGYT
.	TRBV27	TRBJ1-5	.	ASSRYINQPQH
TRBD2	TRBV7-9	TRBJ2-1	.	ASSLVLGLVSNEQF
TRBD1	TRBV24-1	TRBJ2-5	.	ATSDLGQGGETQY
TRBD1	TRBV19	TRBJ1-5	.	ASSIGQGANQPQH
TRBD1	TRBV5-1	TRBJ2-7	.	ASSLRQGGYEQY
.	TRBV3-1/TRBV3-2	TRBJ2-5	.	ASSLWAREETQY
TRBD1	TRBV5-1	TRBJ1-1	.	ASSLQGDTEAF
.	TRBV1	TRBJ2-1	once	TSSQGGRGGRCYEQF
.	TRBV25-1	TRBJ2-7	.	ASSSRGTYEQY
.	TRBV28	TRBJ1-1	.	ASSFPTGRVDTEAF
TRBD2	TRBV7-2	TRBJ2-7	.	ASSLAGGYEQY
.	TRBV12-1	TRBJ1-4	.	ASSPGVGVTNEKLF
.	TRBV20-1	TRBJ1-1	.	SARYSSEAF
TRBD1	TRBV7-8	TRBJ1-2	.	ASSLNVEGQGAGYT
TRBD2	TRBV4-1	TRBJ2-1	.	ASSQLTGTSGTYEQF
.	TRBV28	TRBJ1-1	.	ASILGRDTEAF
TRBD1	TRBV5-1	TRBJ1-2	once	ASSPGTGSNYGYT
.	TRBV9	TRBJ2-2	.	ASSPRTGTNTGELF
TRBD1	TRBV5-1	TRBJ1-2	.	ASSPGQGREGYT
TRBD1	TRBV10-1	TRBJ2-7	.	ASSESTGGEQY
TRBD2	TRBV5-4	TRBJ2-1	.	ASSLGGASGYNEQF
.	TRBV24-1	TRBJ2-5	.	ATSEGGTTVQETQY
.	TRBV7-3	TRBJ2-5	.	ASSLTGSQETQY
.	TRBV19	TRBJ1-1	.	ASSKGELNTEAF
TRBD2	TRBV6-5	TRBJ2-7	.	AKPLRTSDSYEQY
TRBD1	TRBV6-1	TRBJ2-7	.	AASPGGREQY
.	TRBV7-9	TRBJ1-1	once	ASSLWPRDMNTEAF
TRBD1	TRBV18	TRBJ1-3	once	ASSPQRTGLSGNTIY
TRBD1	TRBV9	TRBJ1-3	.	ASSLQDRGLSSGNTIY
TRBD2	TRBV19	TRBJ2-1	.	ASSSSGGSRHEQF
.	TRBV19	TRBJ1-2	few	ASSMQGNYGYT
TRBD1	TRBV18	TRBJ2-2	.	ASSPNLGQGSTGELF
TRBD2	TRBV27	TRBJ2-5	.	ASAPRASGRPPGGTQY
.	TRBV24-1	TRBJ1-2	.	ATSDSRDIAGYT
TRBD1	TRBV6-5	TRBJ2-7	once	ASRFDRGSGEQY
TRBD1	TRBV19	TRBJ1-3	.	ASRVQGGTSGNTIY
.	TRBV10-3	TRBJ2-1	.	AIRGGESEQF
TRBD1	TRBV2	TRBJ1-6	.	ASSGQDNSPLH
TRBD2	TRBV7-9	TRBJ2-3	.	ASGRAVDTQY
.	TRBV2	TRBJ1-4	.	ASSQGEKLF
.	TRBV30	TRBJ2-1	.	AWKQGYSNEQF
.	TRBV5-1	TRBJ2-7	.	ASSFSGNEQY
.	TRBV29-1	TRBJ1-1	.	SVVRGLNTEAF
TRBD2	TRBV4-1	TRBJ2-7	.	ASSRTSGSYEQY
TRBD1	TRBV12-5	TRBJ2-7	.	ASGRTGSYEQY
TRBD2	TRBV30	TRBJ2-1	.	ASETSGMYNEQF
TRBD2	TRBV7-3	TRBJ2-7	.	ASSTQSGSGSYEQY
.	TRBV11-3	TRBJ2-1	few	ASSLTGSYNEQF
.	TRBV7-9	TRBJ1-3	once	ASSYLGSSGNTIY